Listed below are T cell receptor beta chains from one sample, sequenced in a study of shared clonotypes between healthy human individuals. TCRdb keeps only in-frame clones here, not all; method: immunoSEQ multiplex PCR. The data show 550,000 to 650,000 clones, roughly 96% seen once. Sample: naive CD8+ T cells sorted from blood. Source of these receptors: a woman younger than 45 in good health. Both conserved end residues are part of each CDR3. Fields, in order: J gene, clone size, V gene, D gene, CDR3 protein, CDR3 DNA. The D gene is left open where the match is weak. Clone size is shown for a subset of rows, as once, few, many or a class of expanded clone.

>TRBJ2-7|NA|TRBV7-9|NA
CASSLDSRLYEQYF
TGTGCCAGCAGCTTAGACTCCAGGCTCTACGAGCAGTACTTC
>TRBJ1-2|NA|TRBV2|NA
CASSDWFEDSYGYTF
TGTGCCAGCAGTGACTGGTTTGAGGACAGCTATGGCTACACCTTC
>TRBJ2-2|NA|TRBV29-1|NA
CSVEDPRTENTGELFF
TGCAGCGTTGAAGATCCGAGGACAGAGAACACCGGGGAGCTGTTTTTT
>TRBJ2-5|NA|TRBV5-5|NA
CASSQRQLEAQYF
TGTGCCAGCAGTCAGCGCCAGCTGGAGGCCCAGTACTTC
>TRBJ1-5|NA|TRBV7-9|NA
CASSETESNQPQHF
TGTGCCAGCAGCGAGACAGAGAGCAATCAGCCCCAGCATTTT
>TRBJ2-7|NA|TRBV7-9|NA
CASSFSEGDEQYF
TGTGCCAGCAGCTTTTCGGAGGGGGACGAGCAGTACTTC
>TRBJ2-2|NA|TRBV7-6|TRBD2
CASSSEPSGRPGELFF
TGTGCCAGCAGCTCCGAACCTAGCGGGAGACCCGGGGAGCTGTTTTTT
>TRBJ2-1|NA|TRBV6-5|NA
CASSNYNEQFF
TGTGCCAGCAGTAATTACAATGAGCAGTTCTTC
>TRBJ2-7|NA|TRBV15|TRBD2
CATSLTGREGYEQYF
TGTGCCACCAGCCTCACGGGGCGGGAGGGCTACGAGCAGTACTTC
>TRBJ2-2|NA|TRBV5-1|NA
CASSVGAGTGELFF
TGCGCCAGCAGTGTCGGGGCTGGCACCGGGGAGCTGTTTTTT
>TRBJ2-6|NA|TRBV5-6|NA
CATTFGSGANVLTF
TGTGCCACGACATTTGGCTCTGGGGCCAACGTCCTGACTTTC
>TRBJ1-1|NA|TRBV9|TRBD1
CASSLGGTGDTEAFF
TGTGCCAGCAGCCTGGGGGGGACAGGAGACACTGAAGCTTTCTTT
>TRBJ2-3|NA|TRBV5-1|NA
CASRATDLLPMHTQYF
TGCGCCAGCAGGGCCACCGACTTACTCCCGATGCATACGCAGTATTTT
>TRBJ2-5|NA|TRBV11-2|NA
CASSFTEGGLETQYF
TGTGCCAGCAGCTTTACAGAGGGAGGACTAGAGACCCAGTACTTC
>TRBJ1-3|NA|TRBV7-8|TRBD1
CASSLETGAGNTIYF
TGTGCCAGCAGCTTAGAGACAGGGGCAGGAAACACCATATATTTT
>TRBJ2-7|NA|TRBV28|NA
CASRDSEGVHEQYF
TGTGCCAGCAGGGACTCGGAGGGAGTCCACGAGCAGTACTTC
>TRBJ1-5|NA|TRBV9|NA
CASSVGDPVEPQHF
TGTGCCAGCAGCGTGGGGGACCCTGTGGAGCCCCAGCATTTT
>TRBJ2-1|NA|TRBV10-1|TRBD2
CASSARGLAGAWVNEQFF
TGCGCCAGCAGCGCGAGAGGGTTGGCGGGAGCATGGGTAAATGAGCAGTTCTTC
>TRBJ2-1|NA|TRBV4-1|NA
CASSLDAENEQFF
TGCGCCAGCAGCCTTGACGCGGAAAATGAGCAGTTCTTC
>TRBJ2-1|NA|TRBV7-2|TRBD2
CASSLRELAGVYEQFF
TGTGCCAGCAGCTTAAGGGAGCTAGCGGGAGTCTATGAGCAGTTCTTC
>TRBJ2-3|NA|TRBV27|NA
CASSSLGGTDTQYF
TGTGCCAGCAGTTCCCTAGGGGGCACAGATACGCAGTATTTT
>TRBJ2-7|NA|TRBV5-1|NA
CGPPRGSSYEQYF
TGCGGCCCCCCTAGGGGGAGCTCCTACGAGCAGTACTTC
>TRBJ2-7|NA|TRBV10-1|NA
CASSPPRDPSHEQYF
TGCGCCAGCAGTCCTCCCCGGGACCCGTCCCACGAGCAGTACTTC
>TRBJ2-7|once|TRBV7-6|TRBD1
CASSPSETGIYEQYF
TGTGCCAGCAGCCCCAGCGAGACAGGGATCTACGAGCAGTACTTC
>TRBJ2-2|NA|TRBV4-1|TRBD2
CASSQDLPSGRTGELFF
TGCGCCAGCAGCCAAGATCTACCTAGCGGGAGAACCGGGGAGCTGTTTTTT
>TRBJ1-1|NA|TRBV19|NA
CASIPSLNTEAFF
TGTGCCAGTATCCCAAGCCTGAACACTGAAGCTTTCTTT
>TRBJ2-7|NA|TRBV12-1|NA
CASSFLYEQYF
TGTGCCAGCAGCTTCCTCTACGAGCAGTACTTC
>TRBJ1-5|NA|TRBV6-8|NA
CASSPRGGSNQPQHF
TGTGCCAGCAGTCCTCGGGGTGGCAGCAATCAGCCCCAGCATTTT
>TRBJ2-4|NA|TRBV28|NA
CASSLMGKNIQYF
TGTGCCAGCAGCCTAATGGGGAAAAACATTCAGTACTTC
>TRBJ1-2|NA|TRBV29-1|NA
CSVVGEGGHYGYTF
TGCAGCGTTGTTGGGGAGGGGGGCCACTATGGCTACACCTTC
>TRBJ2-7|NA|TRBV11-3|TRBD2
CASSSAGDEQYF
TGTGCCAGCAGCTCTGCGGGGGACGAGCAGTACTTC
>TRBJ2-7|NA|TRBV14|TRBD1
CASSQARGQGRNEQYF
TGTGCCAGCAGCCAGGCCCGCGGACAGGGGCGAAACGAGCAGTACTTC
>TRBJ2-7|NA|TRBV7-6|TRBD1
CASSPGTGGPSTYEQYF
TGTGCCAGCAGCCCCGGGACAGGGGGGCCCTCCACCTACGAGCAGTACTTC
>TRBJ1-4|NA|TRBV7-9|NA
CASSLVVRGGGSEKLFF
TGTGCCAGCAGCTTAGTGGTCAGGGGTGGAGGAAGCGAAAAACTGTTTTTT
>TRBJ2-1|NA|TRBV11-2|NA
CASSLVFGQSSYNEQFF
TGTGCCAGCAGCTTAGTCTTTGGCCAAAGCTCCTACAATGAGCAGTTCTTC
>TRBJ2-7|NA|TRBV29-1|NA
CSVHSGKGYEQYF
TGCAGCGTTCACTCGGGAAAAGGCTACGAGCAGTACTTC
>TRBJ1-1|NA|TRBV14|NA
CASSQEGALATEAFF
TGTGCCAGCAGCCAAGAAGGGGCCCTTGCCACTGAAGCTTTCTTT
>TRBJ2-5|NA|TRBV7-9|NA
CASSANPGHPQETQYF
TGTGCCAGCAGCGCTAATCCGGGACACCCACAAGAGACCCAGTACTTC
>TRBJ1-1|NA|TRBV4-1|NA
CASSQIRPSIGRPEAFF
TGCGCCAGCAGCCAAATCCGGCCCTCTATAGGGCGCCCTGAAGCTTTCTTT
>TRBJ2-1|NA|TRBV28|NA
CASRFSNEQFF
TGTGCCAGCAGGTTCAGCAATGAGCAGTTCTTC